This T cell receptor (beta chain) emerged from a study of tumour-infiltrating T cells in Burkitt lymphoma. Clones were sequenced by immunoSEQ multiplex PCR, and TCRdb holds only the in-frame ones, with some missing. Among around 45,000 clones listed, 31% were seen once. The CDR3 is 14 amino acids. Trimming shortened V by 4 bases and J by 3 bases, and 11 bases separated the two germline ends. Germline V gives CDR1 SGHRS, CDR2 YFSETQ. The sequence was obtained from a human donor with Burkitt lymphoma. Material for sequencing was tumor tissue. The genes are TRBV5-1 and TRBJ2-1; maybe TRBD2 (6 bases). The CDR3 DNA sequence: TGCGCCAGCAGCGGGGGGACGTACTACAATGAGCAGTTCTTC. It codes for CASSGGTYYNEQFF.